The sequence of this TCR beta chain was determined in a study of T cell changes during pregnancy in multiple sclerosis (dated by TCRdb to about 2019). Notes on the research overall: The study examined how the T cell repertoire changed over the course of pregnancy in women with multiple sclerosis.

Comment on this clone: No cognate antigen has been identified for it. Base qualities are missing; no much larger clone stands one base away.

Receptor libraries were prepared by the immunoSEQ multiplex PCR assay. The table was pulled from immuneACCESS by TCRdb, which kept in-frame rearrangements only. Such tables lose some clones; where checked, under half of the loss comes from unresolved V genes, and the rest has no known cause. The sample profile shows 30,000 to 40,000 clones; roughly nine tenths of them were found once. 2.8% of the sample rests with the top ten. The CDR3 numbers 16 residues from cysteine through phenylalanine. Only CDR3 DNA is held: 48 bases, read in frame from base 1. Clipping removes 3 bases from V and 5 bases from J, with 11 as the unmatched junction base count. CDR1 is given as SGHAT and CDR2 as FQNNGV, both from the germline V gene.

The rearrangement joined TRBV11-2 to TRBJ2-3, with TRBD2 matching 7 junction bases. The TCR comes from a female donor in good health, enrolled as a control in a pregnancy study. The specimen was CD4+ T cells from peripheral blood mononuclear cells, collected in the third trimester of pregnancy. The CDR3: CASSFLERGFLDTQYF. The DNA sequence reads TGTGCCAGCAGCTTCCTGGAGCGGGGTTTTCTAGATACGCAGTATTTT.